Given below is one TCR beta chain in context. Its matching antigen is unknown. Sequenced by immunoSEQ multiplex PCR; TCRdb stores in-frame clones only, minus some. This sample has some 170,000 clones, with around 86% found just once. The CDR3 runs 15 residues. Germline values: CDR1 SGHTA, CDR2 FQGTGA. The trim removed 5 bases at V and 0 bases at J, leaving 5 bases unmatched. This record belongs to a study of cytomegalovirus exposure and HLA in healthy donors. Study results and limitations: Most TCR sequences were seen very rarely across donors, but some public TCRs occurred in many.

This TCR was sampled from a man in his late teens or twenties in good health and CMV-seropositive. The rearrangement joins TRBV7-3 to TRBJ2-7, with 9 bases fitting TRBD2. The sequencing input was PBMCs. CDR3 DNA sequence: TGTGCCAGCAGCCGAGCGGGGGGTAGCTCCTACGAGCAGTACTTC. This encodes CASSRAGGSSYEQYF.